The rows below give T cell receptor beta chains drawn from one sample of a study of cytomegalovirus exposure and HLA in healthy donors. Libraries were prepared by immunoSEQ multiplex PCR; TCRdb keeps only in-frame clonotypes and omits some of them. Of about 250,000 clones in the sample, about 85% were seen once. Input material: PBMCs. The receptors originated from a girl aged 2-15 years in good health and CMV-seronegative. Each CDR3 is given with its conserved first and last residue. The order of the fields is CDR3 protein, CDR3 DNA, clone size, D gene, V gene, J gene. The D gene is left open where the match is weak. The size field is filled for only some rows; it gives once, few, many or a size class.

CDR3aa: CASSYRQGRELFF; CDR3nt: TGTGCCAGCAGTTACCGACAGGGCCGGGAGCTGTTTTTT; abundance: once; d_gene: TRBD1; v_gene: TRBV27; j_gene: TRBJ2-2
CDR3aa: CASSLGLAGYTDTQYF; CDR3nt: TGTGCCAGCAGCTTGGGACTAGCGGGATACACAGATACGCAGTATTTT; abundance: .; d_gene: TRBD2; v_gene: TRBV5-4; j_gene: TRBJ2-3
CDR3aa: CASSYSQGTDTQYF; CDR3nt: TGTGCCAGCAGTTACTCGCAGGGGACAGATACGCAGTATTTT; abundance: .; d_gene: .; v_gene: TRBV6-5; j_gene: TRBJ2-3
CDR3aa: CAWSVSSYNSPLHF; CDR3nt: TGTGCCTGGAGTGTTAGCTCCTATAATTCACCCCTCCACTTT; abundance: .; d_gene: .; v_gene: TRBV30; j_gene: TRBJ1-6
CDR3aa: CASSWGGKETQYF; CDR3nt: TGTGCCAGCAGTTGGGGGGGGAAAGAGACCCAGTACTTC; abundance: .; d_gene: TRBD2; v_gene: TRBV6-5; j_gene: TRBJ2-5
CDR3aa: CASSQDLREAFF; CDR3nt: TGCGCCAGCAGCCAAGATCTAAGAGAAGCTTTCTTT; abundance: few; d_gene: .; v_gene: TRBV4-1; j_gene: TRBJ1-1
CDR3aa: CASRPSSYNSPLHF; CDR3nt: TGTGCCAGCAGGCCCAGTTCCTATAATTCACCCCTCCACTTT; abundance: .; d_gene: .; v_gene: TRBV2; j_gene: TRBJ1-6
CDR3aa: CASSLGAGLVTEAFF; CDR3nt: TGTGCCAGCAGCTTAGGGGCAGGGCTTGTCACTGAAGCTTTCTTT; abundance: .; d_gene: .; v_gene: TRBV7-6; j_gene: TRBJ1-1
CDR3aa: CASSVMNSPLHF; CDR3nt: TGTGCCAGCAGCGTAATGAATTCACCCCTCCACTTT; abundance: .; d_gene: .; v_gene: TRBV2; j_gene: TRBJ1-6
CDR3aa: CSAITGYEQYF; CDR3nt: TGCAGTGCTATCACAGGGTACGAGCAGTACTTC; abundance: .; d_gene: .; v_gene: TRBV20-1; j_gene: TRBJ2-7
CDR3aa: CASSRADRPPYEQYF; CDR3nt: TGTGCCAGCAGCCGCGCCGACAGGCCCCCCTACGAGCAGTACTTC; abundance: few; d_gene: .; v_gene: TRBV6-6; j_gene: TRBJ2-7
CDR3aa: CASSPDRVGNQPQHF; CDR3nt: TGTGCCAGCAGCCCAGACAGGGTGGGCAATCAGCCCCAGCATTTT; abundance: .; d_gene: TRBD1; v_gene: TRBV7-9; j_gene: TRBJ1-5
CDR3aa: CARQGQPQHF; CDR3nt: TGTGCCAGACAGGGCCAGCCCCAGCATTTT; abundance: .; d_gene: .; v_gene: TRBV6-5; j_gene: TRBJ1-5
CDR3aa: CASSLTSGGYGSYNEQFF; CDR3nt: TGCGCCAGCAGCTTGACTAGCGGGGGGTATGGCTCCTACAATGAGCAGTTCTTC; abundance: .; d_gene: TRBD2; v_gene: TRBV5-1; j_gene: TRBJ2-1
CDR3aa: CASRLLGRTGGDPTNEKLFF; CDR3nt: TGCGCCAGCAGACTATTAGGGAGGACAGGGGGTGATCCAACTAATGAAAAACTGTTTTTT; abundance: .; d_gene: TRBD1; v_gene: TRBV10-2; j_gene: TRBJ1-4
CDR3aa: CASSGRYETQYF; CDR3nt: TGTGCCAGCAGCGGCCGGTACGAGACCCAGTACTTC; abundance: once; d_gene: .; v_gene: TRBV9; j_gene: TRBJ2-5
CDR3aa: CASRLAGSIQETQYF; CDR3nt: TGCGCCAGCAGACTAGCGGGAAGCATCCAAGAGACCCAGTACTTC; abundance: .; d_gene: TRBD2; v_gene: TRBV5-1; j_gene: TRBJ2-5
CDR3aa: CASSLPARGRPNTEAFF; CDR3nt: TGTGCCAGCAGCTTGCCGGCCAGGGGGCGTCCGAACACTGAAGCTTTCTTT; abundance: .; d_gene: TRBD1; v_gene: TRBV5-4; j_gene: TRBJ1-1
CDR3aa: CASSQDGPPRQETQYF; CDR3nt: TGCGCCAGCAGCCAAGATGGCCCGCCTCGCCAAGAGACCCAGTACTTC; abundance: .; d_gene: .; v_gene: TRBV4-1; j_gene: TRBJ2-5
CDR3aa: CSSSSASDRVNYGYTF; CDR3nt: TGTTCCAGCAGCTCGGCCTCGGACAGAGTAAACTATGGCTACACCTTC; abundance: .; d_gene: .; v_gene: TRBV7-9; j_gene: TRBJ1-2
CDR3aa: CASSPQDRVGIQPQHF; CDR3nt: TGTGCCAGCAGTCCCCAAGACAGGGTGGGGATACAGCCCCAGCATTTT; abundance: .; d_gene: TRBD1; v_gene: TRBV27; j_gene: TRBJ1-5
CDR3aa: CASSVGGQGVGKLFF; CDR3nt: TGTGCCAGCAGCGTAGGGGGACAGGGGGTAGGAAAACTGTTTTTT; abundance: .; d_gene: TRBD1; v_gene: TRBV9; j_gene: TRBJ1-4
CDR3aa: CATSRFQGPGGNTIYF; CDR3nt: TGTGCCACCAGCAGATTCCAGGGCCCTGGGGGAAACACCATATATTTT; abundance: .; d_gene: .; v_gene: TRBV15; j_gene: TRBJ1-3
CDR3aa: CASSLAPQGAFGYTF; CDR3nt: TGTGCCAGCAGCCTGGCCCCACAGGGGGCGTTTGGCTACACCTTC; abundance: .; d_gene: TRBD1; v_gene: TRBV5-5; j_gene: TRBJ1-2
CDR3aa: CASSFQGRGTDTQYF; CDR3nt: TGCGCCAGCAGCTTCCAGGGCCGGGGCACAGATACGCAGTATTTT; abundance: few; d_gene: .; v_gene: TRBV5-1; j_gene: TRBJ2-3
CDR3aa: CASSPLSHRTNEKLFF; CDR3nt: TGTGCCAGCAGCCCCCTATCCCACAGGACTAATGAAAAACTGTTTTTT; abundance: .; d_gene: .; v_gene: TRBV11-2; j_gene: TRBJ1-4
CDR3aa: CASSGGPSGANVLTF; CDR3nt: TGTGCCAGCAGTGGAGGGCCCTCTGGGGCCAACGTCCTGACTTTC; abundance: .; d_gene: .; v_gene: TRBV6-1; j_gene: TRBJ2-6
CDR3aa: CASSLRRTEAFF; CDR3nt: TGTGCCAGCAGCTTAAGGAGGACTGAAGCTTTCTTT; abundance: .; d_gene: .; v_gene: TRBV7-9; j_gene: TRBJ1-1
CDR3aa: CASLLRGTEAFF; CDR3nt: TGTGCCAGCCTACTTAGGGGCACTGAAGCTTTCTTT; abundance: .; d_gene: .; v_gene: TRBV7-9; j_gene: TRBJ1-1
CDR3aa: CSAPGTGSGYTF; CDR3nt: TGCAGCGCACCCGGGACAGGGAGTGGCTACACCTTC; abundance: once; d_gene: TRBD1; v_gene: TRBV29-1; j_gene: TRBJ1-2
CDR3aa: CASSGRPWGVGSYEQYF; CDR3nt: TGTGCCAGCAGTGGGCGCCCGTGGGGGGTCGGCTCCTACGAGCAGTACTTC; abundance: few; d_gene: .; v_gene: TRBV2; j_gene: TRBJ2-7
CDR3aa: CASSGTGENTIYF; CDR3nt: TGTGCCAGCAGCGGGACAGGGGAAAACACCATATATTTT; abundance: .; d_gene: TRBD1; v_gene: TRBV2; j_gene: TRBJ1-3
CDR3aa: CASSLGQGATEAFF; CDR3nt: TGTGCCAGCAGCTTAGGACAGGGTGCCACTGAAGCTTTCTTT; abundance: .; d_gene: TRBD1; v_gene: TRBV7-9; j_gene: TRBJ1-1
CDR3aa: CASSPGGWDSPLHF; CDR3nt: TGTGCCAGCAGCCCCGGAGGGTGGGATTCACCCCTCCACTTT; abundance: .; d_gene: .; v_gene: TRBV13; j_gene: TRBJ1-6
CDR3aa: CASSPRTSGGGINEQFF; CDR3nt: TGCGCCAGCAGCCCCCGGACTAGCGGGGGGGGTATCAATGAGCAGTTCTTC; abundance: .; d_gene: TRBD2; v_gene: TRBV4-1; j_gene: TRBJ2-1
CDR3aa: CASSLTGGPFETQYF; CDR3nt: TGCGCCAGCAGCTTAACGGGAGGGCCTTTTGAGACCCAGTACTTC; abundance: .; d_gene: TRBD2; v_gene: TRBV5-1; j_gene: TRBJ2-5
CDR3aa: CASSYDRGYTGELFF; CDR3nt: TGTGCCAGCAGCTACGACAGGGGTTACACCGGGGAGCTGTTTTTT; abundance: .; d_gene: TRBD1; v_gene: TRBV6-5; j_gene: TRBJ2-2
CDR3aa: CASSRQGSGYTF; CDR3nt: TGTGCCAGCAGCCGACAGGGGTCTGGCTACACCTTC; abundance: .; d_gene: TRBD1; v_gene: TRBV4-2; j_gene: TRBJ1-2
CDR3aa: CASREYSNQPQHF; CDR3nt: TGTGCCAGCAGGGAATATAGCAATCAGCCCCAGCATTTT; abundance: few; d_gene: .; v_gene: TRBV6-1; j_gene: TRBJ1-5
CDR3aa: CAGKIRDRGPWDTEAFF; CDR3nt: TGTGCCGGAAAGATCCGGGACAGGGGGCCCTGGGACACTGAAGCTTTCTTT; abundance: .; d_gene: TRBD1; v_gene: TRBV6-4; j_gene: TRBJ1-1
CDR3aa: CASSSTGGGGYTF; CDR3nt: TGTGCCAGCAGTTCCACAGGGGGCGGTGGCTACACCTTC; abundance: .; d_gene: TRBD1; v_gene: TRBV2; j_gene: TRBJ1-2
CDR3aa: CAWNPAGTSGSRSYF; CDR3nt: TGTGCCTGGAATCCCGCCGGGACTAGCGGGAGTAGATCCTACTTC; abundance: few; d_gene: TRBD2; v_gene: TRBV30; j_gene: TRBJ2-4
CDR3aa: CASSVLAKYNEQFF; CDR3nt: TGCGCCAGCAGTGTCCTAGCGAAGTACAATGAGCAGTTCTTC; abundance: .; d_gene: .; v_gene: TRBV10-1; j_gene: TRBJ2-1
CDR3aa: CASSILTGQGTHEQYF; CDR3nt: TGTGCCAGTAGTATCCTTACGGGACAGGGTACCCACGAGCAGTACTTC; abundance: .; d_gene: TRBD1; v_gene: TRBV19; j_gene: TRBJ2-7
CDR3aa: CASSFWTGDYEQYF; CDR3nt: TGTGCCAGCAGCTTTTGGACAGGAGATTACGAGCAGTACTTC; abundance: .; d_gene: TRBD1; v_gene: TRBV5-8; j_gene: TRBJ2-7
CDR3aa: CASSRTSGSQDTQYF; CDR3nt: TGTGCCAGCAGCCGGACTAGCGGGAGTCAAGATACGCAGTATTTT; abundance: .; d_gene: TRBD2; v_gene: TRBV9; j_gene: TRBJ2-3
CDR3aa: CASNRQGESGYTF; CDR3nt: TGTGCCAGCAACCGACAGGGGGAGAGTGGCTACACCTTC; abundance: .; d_gene: TRBD1; v_gene: TRBV6-4; j_gene: TRBJ1-2
CDR3aa: CASSMGDRTISPLHF; CDR3nt: TGCGCCAGCAGTATGGGTGACAGGACGATTTCACCCCTCCACTTT; abundance: .; d_gene: .; v_gene: TRBV5-1; j_gene: TRBJ1-6
CDR3aa: CASPGGTNTEAFF; CDR3nt: TGTGCCAGTCCAGGTGGAACGAACACTGAAGCTTTCTTT; abundance: few; d_gene: .; v_gene: TRBV28; j_gene: TRBJ1-1
CDR3aa: CASSKLSSGSREAFF; CDR3nt: TGTGCCAGCAGCAAACTCAGCTCCGGGTCCCGTGAAGCTTTCTTT; abundance: few; d_gene: .; v_gene: TRBV21-1; j_gene: TRBJ1-1
CDR3aa: CASSEVLPRDTQYF; CDR3nt: TGTGCCAGCAGTGAAGTGCTGCCGCGGGATACGCAGTATTTT; abundance: .; d_gene: .; v_gene: TRBV6-1; j_gene: TRBJ2-3
CDR3aa: CASSLAAGGSDTQYF; CDR3nt: TGTGCCAGCAGCTTAGCGGCGGGAGGGAGCGATACGCAGTATTTT; abundance: .; d_gene: TRBD2; v_gene: TRBV7-8; j_gene: TRBJ2-3
CDR3aa: CASSWGTLGLYEQYF; CDR3nt: TGTGCCAGCTCATGGGGGACACTGGGGCTCTACGAGCAGTACTTC; abundance: .; d_gene: .; v_gene: TRBV25-1; j_gene: TRBJ2-7
CDR3aa: CASRLGRSYSYEQYF; CDR3nt: TGTGCCAGCAGGTTGGGCAGGTCCTACTCCTACGAGCAGTACTTC; abundance: .; d_gene: .; v_gene: TRBV7-2; j_gene: TRBJ2-7
CDR3aa: CASSLTVRDEQYF; CDR3nt: TGTGCCAGCAGCTTAACGGTGAGGGACGAGCAGTACTTC; abundance: .; d_gene: .; v_gene: TRBV7-3; j_gene: TRBJ2-7
CDR3aa: CASSQWGTGINEQYF; CDR3nt: TGCGCCAGCAGCCAATGGGGGACAGGGATCAACGAGCAGTACTTC; abundance: .; d_gene: TRBD1; v_gene: TRBV4-1; j_gene: TRBJ2-7